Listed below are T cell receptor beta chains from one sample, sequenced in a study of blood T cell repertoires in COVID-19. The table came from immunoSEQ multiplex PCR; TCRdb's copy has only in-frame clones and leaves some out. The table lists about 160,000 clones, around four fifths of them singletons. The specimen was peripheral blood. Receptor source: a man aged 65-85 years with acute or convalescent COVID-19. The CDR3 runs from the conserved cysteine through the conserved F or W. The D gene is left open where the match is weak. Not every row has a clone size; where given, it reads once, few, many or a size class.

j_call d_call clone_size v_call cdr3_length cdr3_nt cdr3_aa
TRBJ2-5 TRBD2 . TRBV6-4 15 TGTGCCAGCCCCAGTAGCGGGGTGTACCAAGAGACCCAGTACTTC CASPSSGVYQETQYF
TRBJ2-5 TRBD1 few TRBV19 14 TGTGCCAGTAGACTTACAGGGGGCCCAGAGACCCAGTACTTC CASRLTGGPETQYF
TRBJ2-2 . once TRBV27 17 TGTGCCAGCAGTCCCAGATCTAGCGCCGTGAACACCGGGGAGCTGTTTTTT CASSPRSSAVNTGELFF
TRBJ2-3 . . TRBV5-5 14 TGTGCCAGCAGCTCAGGTTGGGGAGCAGATACGCAGTATTTT CASSSGWGADTQYF
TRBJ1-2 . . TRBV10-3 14 TGTGCCATCAGTGAGGGTGTGGGAGATCCTGGCTACACCTTC CAISEGVGDPGYTF
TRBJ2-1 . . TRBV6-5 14 TGTGCCAGCCGGAGTCATGGGGGGTACAATGAGCAGTTCTTC CASRSHGGYNEQFF
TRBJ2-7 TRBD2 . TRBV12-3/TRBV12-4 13 TGTGCCAGCCGGAGTAGCGGGGGGACGGAGCAGTACTTC CASRSSGGTEQYF
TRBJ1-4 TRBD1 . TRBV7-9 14 TGTGCCAGCAGTGACCGGGACAGGGAAGAAAAACTGTTTTTT CASSDRDREEKLFF
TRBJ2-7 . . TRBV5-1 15 TGCGCCAGCAGCTTGGGGGTCCCTTCACTATTCGAGCAGTACTTC CASSLGVPSLFEQYF
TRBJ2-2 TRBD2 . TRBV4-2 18 TGTGCCAGCAGCCCCCCCGGACTAGCGGGAGGGCCGGCCGGGGAGCTGTTTTTT CASSPPGLAGGPAGELFF
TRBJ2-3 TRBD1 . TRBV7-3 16 TGTGCCAGCAGCCCGACGACAGGGGGAGGCACAGATACGCAGTATTTT CASSPTTGGGTDTQYF
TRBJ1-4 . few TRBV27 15 TGTGCCAGCAGTTTATCACGACAGTCTAATGAAAAACTGTTTTTT CASSLSRQSNEKLFF
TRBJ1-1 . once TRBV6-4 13 TGTGCCAGCACCCGCGATTCGAACACTGAAGCTTTCTTT CASTRDSNTEAFF
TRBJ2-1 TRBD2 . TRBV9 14 TGTGCCAGCAGCACAGGGACTAGCGGGAGTGAGCAGTTCTTC CASSTGTSGSEQFF
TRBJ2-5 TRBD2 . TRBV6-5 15 TGTGCCAGCACGGGCCAGCGGGGGCGTCAAGAGACCCAGTACTTC CASTGQRGRQETQYF
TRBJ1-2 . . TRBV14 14 TGTGCCAGCAGCCAAGATGAGGGTAACTATGGCTACACCTTC CASSQDEGNYGYTF
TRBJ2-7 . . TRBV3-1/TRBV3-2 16 TGTGCCAGCAGCGGTATATCCGCGAGCGCTGCCTACGAGCAGTACTTC CASSGISASAAYEQYF
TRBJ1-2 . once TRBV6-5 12 TGTGCCAGCAGGGACAGTTTATATGGCTACACCTTC CASRDSLYGYTF
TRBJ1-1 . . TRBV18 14 TGTGCCAGCTCACCAGGCACAATGAACACTGAAGCTTTCTTT CASSPGTMNTEAFF
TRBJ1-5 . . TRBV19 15 TGTGCCAGTACCGGACATGGCAGCAGCAATCAGCCCCAGCATTTT CASTGHGSSNQPQHF
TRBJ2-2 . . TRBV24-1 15 TGTGCCACCAGTGAGGGGGGACAGTACACCGGGGAGCTGTTTTTT CATSEGGQYTGELFF
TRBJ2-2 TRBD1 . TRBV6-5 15 TGTGCCAGCAGCCCCGGGACAGGGGTTACCGGGGAGCTGTTTTTT CASSPGTGVTGELFF
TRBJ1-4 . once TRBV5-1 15 TGCGCCAGCAGCAACCCAGGGGAGCCTAATGAAAAACTGTTTTTT CASSNPGEPNEKLFF
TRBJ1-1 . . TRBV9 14 TGTGCCAGCAGCCCAGCGGGGCAGGCCACTGAAGCTTTCTTT CASSPAGQATEAFF
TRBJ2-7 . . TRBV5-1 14 TGCGCCAGCAGCTTTACGGGAAAGGGCTACGAGCAGTACTTC CASSFTGKGYEQYF
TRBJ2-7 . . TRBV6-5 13 TGTGCTGCGAGTAGAGCGGTCTCCTACGAGCAGTACTTC CAASRAVSYEQYF
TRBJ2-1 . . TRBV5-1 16 TGCGCCAGCAGCTTGACTACCGGACACTCCTACAATGAGCAGTTCTTC CASSLTTGHSYNEQFF
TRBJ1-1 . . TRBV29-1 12 TGCAGCGTTGCCCACTTGAACACTGAAGCTTTCTTT CSVAHLNTEAFF
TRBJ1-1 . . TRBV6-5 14 TGTGCCAGCAGTCTACAGGGTGTGAACACTGAAGCTTTCTTT CASSLQGVNTEAFF
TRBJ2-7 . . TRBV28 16 TGTGCCAGCAGCCCTCCCGGGGGCGGGAGCTCCTACGAGCAGTACTTC CASSPPGGGSSYEQYF
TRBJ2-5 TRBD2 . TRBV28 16 TGTGCCAGCAGTTCACTCGGACTAGCGGAGGGGGAGACCCAGTACTTC CASSSLGLAEGETQYF
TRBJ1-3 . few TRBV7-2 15 TGTGCCAGCAGCTTAACGGGCAGGGTTGGAAACACCATATATTTT CASSLTGRVGNTIYF
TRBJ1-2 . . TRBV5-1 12 TGCGCCAGCAGCTTAGACAGCTATGGCTACACCTTC CASSLDSYGYTF
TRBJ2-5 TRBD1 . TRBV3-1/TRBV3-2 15 TGTGCCAGCACCTCCTTAGGGACAGGGCTGGAGACCCAGTACTTC CASTSLGTGLETQYF
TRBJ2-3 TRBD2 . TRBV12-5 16 TGTGCTAGTGGTCCGTACCCTAGCGGGAACACAGATACGCAGTATTTT CASGPYPSGNTDTQYF
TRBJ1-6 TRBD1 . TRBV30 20 TGTGCCTGGAGTGTACAGCCCTTCAGAGGGCAGGGGGCGGCTAATTCACCCCTCCACTTT CAWSVQPFRGQGAANSPLHF
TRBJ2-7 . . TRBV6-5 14 TGTGCCAGCAGGCGAGCGGGTGGATCCTACGAGCAGTACTTC CASRRAGGSYEQYF
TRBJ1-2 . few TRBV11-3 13 TGTGCCAGCAGCTTATCGGGGTACTATGGCTACACCTTC CASSLSGYYGYTF
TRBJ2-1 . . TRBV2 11 TGTGCCAGCATGGAGAACAATGAGCAGTTCTTC CASMENNEQFF
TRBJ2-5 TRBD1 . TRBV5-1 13 TGCGCCAGCAGCCTGGGACAGCAAGAGACCCAGTACTTC CASSLGQQETQYF
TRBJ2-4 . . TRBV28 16 TGTGCCAGCACTAGTATTGGGGCGGAGGGGGGGGACATTCAGTACTTC CASTSIGAEGGDIQYF
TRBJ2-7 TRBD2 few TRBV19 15 TGTGCCAGTATGGGAACAAGCGGGACCTTCTACGAGCAGTACTTC CASMGTSGTFYEQYF
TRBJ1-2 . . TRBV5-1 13 TGCGCCAGCAGCTTGGCCAGGGACTATGGCTACACCTTC CASSLARDYGYTF
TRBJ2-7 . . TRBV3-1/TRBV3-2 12 TGTGCCAGCAGCCCCACTAGCTACGAGCAGTACTTC CASSPTSYEQYF
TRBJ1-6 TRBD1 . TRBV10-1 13 TGCGCCAGCAGTCAGGGGGATTACTCACCCCTCCACTTT CASSQGDYSPLHF
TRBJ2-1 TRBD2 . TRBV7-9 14 TGTGCCAGCAGCTTGGCTAGCGGGATAGGTGAGCAGTTCTTC CASSLASGIGEQFF
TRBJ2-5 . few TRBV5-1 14 TGCGCCAGTAGGCGGGGCAGGGAACAAGAGACCCAGTACTTC CASRRGREQETQYF
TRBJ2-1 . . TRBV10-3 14 TGTGCCATCAGTGATTTGGGCGCGGGGAATGAGCAGTTCTTC CAISDLGAGNEQFF
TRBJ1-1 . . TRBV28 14 TGTGCCAGCAGGACTAGGACTGAGAACACTGAAGCTTTCTTT CASRTRTENTEAFF
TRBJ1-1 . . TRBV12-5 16 TGTGCTAGTGGTTTGCCGCCGGGGGAGGGTAACACTGAAGCTTTCTTT CASGLPPGEGNTEAFF
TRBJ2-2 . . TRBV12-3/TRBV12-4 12 TGTGCCAGCAGCTCGAACACCGGGGAGCTGTTTTTT CASSSNTGELFF
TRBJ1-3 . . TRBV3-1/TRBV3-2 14 TGTGCCAGCAGCCAAGCGGACAGACGAAACACCATATATTTT CASSQADRRNTIYF
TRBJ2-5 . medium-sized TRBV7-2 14 TGTGCCAGCAGCCGGTACTCGGGGGAAGAGACCCAGTACTTC CASSRYSGEETQYF